These 24 T cell receptor beta chains came from one sample sequenced in a study of blood T cell repertoires in COVID-19. Measured with immunoSEQ multiplex PCR; TCRdb has only the in-frame clones, and not every one. The repertoire holds around 60,000 clones, with over 90% as singletons. The sequenced sample consisted of peripheral blood. The receptors shown here come from a man between 50 and 59 years old with active COVID-19.

The V call is TRBV19, the J call TRBJ1-1; 8 bases match TRBD1. The CDR3 consists of 15 residues. Germline-derived CDR1 and CDR2 are LNHDA and SQIVND (reference sequence). Germline trimming cut 5 bases from V and 3 bases from J; bases unmatched to any gene: 8. This CDR3 is CASSLGLDRDTEAFF. The CDR3 DNA is TGTGCCAGTAGTCTCGGGTTGGACAGGGACACTGAAGCTTTCTTT.

The V call is TRBV5-1, the J call TRBJ2-5; TRBD2 agrees at 8 bases. The CDR3 is 16 residues long. CDR1 SGHRS and CDR2 YFSETQ come from the germline V gene. The trim removed 4 bases at V and 4 bases at J, leaving 12 bases unmatched. CDR3 region: CASSPGIAGPGETQYF. The CDR3 DNA reads as TGCGCCAGCAGCCCTGGGATAGCGGGGCCGGGAGAGACCCAGTACTTC.

The rearrangement links TRBV7-7 to TRBJ2-7, with TRBD1 as a possible D gene (6 bases). Germline loops: CDR1 SSHAT, CDR2 FNYEAQ (reference sequence). V shed 4 bases and J shed 2 bases, with 15 bases lying between them. The CDR3 sequence is 15 residues long. As DNA, the CDR3 is TGTGCCAGCAGCTCCACAGGGCGACCCCCCTACGAGCAGTACTTC. It specifies CASSSTGRPPYEQYF.

V usage is TRBV19 and J usage is TRBJ1-2; no firm D call. V was clipped by 0 bases and J by 3 bases, with 14 bases between them. CDR1 is LNHDA and CDR2 is SQIVND in the germline V gene (reference sequence). The CDR3 length is 16 residues. CDR3 amino acids: CASSIDLLERYYGYTF. In DNA, the CDR3 is TGTGCCAGTAGTATAGATCTCCTCGAGCGGTACTATGGCTACACCTTC.

This clone was observed a single time. This chain uses TRBV13 with TRBJ2-7; tentative D call: TRBD1 (5 bases). Trimming shortened V by 4 bases and J by 2 bases, and 15 bases separated the two germline ends. The CDR3 is 15 residues long. Germline-derived CDR1 and CDR2 are PRHDT and FYEKMQ (reference sequence). CDR3 sequence: CASSSLRARAYEQYF. In nucleotides, the CDR3 is TGTGCCAGCAGCTCCCTTCGCGCCAGGGCCTACGAGCAGTACTTC.

This clone was observed a single time. This chain uses TRBV4-2 with TRBJ2-7; 9 bases align to TRBD2. CDR1 is LGHNA and CDR2 is YNFKEQ in the germline V gene. V lost 0 bases and J lost 3; bases outside the gene matches: 3. The CDR3 totals 15 residues. In DNA form, the CDR3 reads TGTGCCAGCAGCCAAGAAAGCGGGAGGCACTACGAGCAGTACTTC. Translating gives CASSQESGRHYEQYF.

This chain links TRBV3-1 (or the pseudogene TRBV3-2) with TRBJ2-7, with 8 bases identical to TRBD1. Germline CDR1 LGHDT, CDR2 YNNKEL (reference sequence). This CDR3 contains 14 residues. Unmatched junction bases numbered 4, after V lost 4 bases and J lost 2 bases. CDR3 sequence: CASSPWTGTYEQYF. In DNA, the CDR3 is TGTGCCAGCAGCCCTTGGACAGGGACCTACGAGCAGTACTTC.

This chain connects TRBV28 to TRBJ2-5, with 10 bases lining up with TRBD1. V was pared by 7 bases and J by 2 bases, with 10 bases of the junction left unmatched. The CDR3 has 16 residues. The germline gives CDR1 MDHEN, CDR2 SYDVKM. CDR3 in amino acids: CASTIPAGQGQETQYF. CDR3 DNA: TGTGCCAGCACAATTCCGGCGGGACAGGGGCAAGAGACCCAGTACTTC.

The chain links TRBV3-1 (or the pseudogene TRBV3-2) to TRBJ1-5; D is possibly TRBD1 (6 bases). The CDR3 is 15 residues long. The germline gives CDR1 LGHDT, CDR2 YNNKEL (reference sequence). Trimming shortened V by 1 base and J by 3 bases, and 10 bases separated the two germline ends. The CDR3 region is CASSQGYRVNQPQHF. The CDR3 DNA is TGTGCCAGCAGCCAAGGGTACAGGGTCAATCAGCCCCAGCATTTT.

A remark on this clone: Sequence at one end of the junction differs from germline and may be a read error. This rearrangement joins TRBV11-2 to TRBJ2-7; a possible D gene is TRBD1 (6 bases). The CDR3 totals 16 residues. Germline CDR1 SGHAT, CDR2 FQNNGV. CDR3 DNA sequence: TGTGCCAGCAGCTTATCAGGGGCCAGGGGCTCCGACGAGCAGTACTTC. It codes for CASSLSGARGSDEQYF.

This chain joins TRBV2 and TRBJ2-1; the D gene is possibly TRBD2 (6 bases). V dropped 6 bases and J dropped 7 bases, with 13 bases sitting between them. The CDR3 has 13 amino acids. Germline V gene sequence: CDR1 SNHLY, CDR2 FYNNEI. CDR3 amino acids: CASSRWRENEQFF. Here the CDR3 DNA reads TGTGCCAGCAGCCGGTGGAGGGAGAATGAGCAGTTCTTC.

V usage is TRBV5-4 and J usage is TRBJ2-5, with TRBD1 identical over 10 bases. Germline V CDR1 and CDR2: SGHNT, YYREEE (reference sequence). The CDR3 contains 17 residues. V gave up 4 bases and J gave up 4 bases; unmatched junction bases: 13. CDR3 loop: CASSPSGWTGGGETQYF. CDR3 in DNA: TGTGCCAGCAGCCCCTCCGGGTGGACAGGGGGTGGAGAGACCCAGTACTTC.

The chain links TRBV3-1 (or the pseudogene TRBV3-2) to TRBJ1-1, with TRBD1 as a possible D gene (6 bases). Germline CDR1 LGHDT, CDR2 YNNKEL (reference sequence). Deletions cut 4 bases from V and 11 bases from J, with 17 bases between. The CDR3 extends over 13 amino acids. The CDR3 nucleotides are TGTGCCAGCAGCCGCCCCCAGGGGCAGGTGGCTTTCTTT. Its protein is CASSRPQGQVAFF.

The chain combines TRBV6-2 or TRBV6-3 with TRBJ1-2; 7 bases agree with TRBD1. This CDR3 is built from 13 residues. V was pared by 6 bases and J by 5 bases, with 6 bases of the junction left unmatched. In germline, CDR1 is MNHEY, CDR2 SVGEGT. The DNA of the CDR3 is TGTGCCAGCAGCTCGACAGGGATATATGGCTACACCTTC. The encoded protein is CASSSTGIYGYTF.

This chain uses TRBV7-6 with TRBJ2-2, with no clear D. Per germline, CDR1 SGHVS and CDR2 FNYEAQ. Trimming took 5 bases from V and 5 from J, leaving 18 bases between them. The CDR3 runs 16 residues. For the CDR3, the DNA is TGTGCCAGCAGCCCCCCTCTAAGAGGTCGAACCGGGGAGCTGTTTTTT. It codes for CASSPPLRGRTGELFF. Filled out from reference TRBV7-6 and TRBJ2-2, the complete variable domain reads GAGVSQSPRYKVTKRGQDVALRCDPISGHVSLYWYRQALGQGPEFLTYFNYEAQQDKSGLPNDRFSAERPEGSISTLTIQRTEQRDSAMYRCASSPPLRGRTGELFFGEGSRLTVL.

V gene TRBV28 combines with J gene TRBJ2-2; 7 bases align to TRBD1. This CDR3 region has 12 residues. Per germline, CDR1 MDHEN and CDR2 SYDVKM. The chain's CDR3 is CATGIGTGELFF. Written as DNA, the CDR3 is TGTGCGACAGGGATCGGCACCGGGGAGCTGTTTTTT.

This clone came up a few times. The chain recombines TRBV19 with TRBJ1-5; 7 nucleotides align to TRBD1. CDR3 length: 16 residues. Trimming took 0 bases from V and 3 from J; bases not matched to a gene: 5. The V gene's germline CDR1 is LNHDA and CDR2 SQIVND (reference sequence). In nucleotides, the CDR3 is TGTGCCAGTAGTATAGAGGAAAGGGGGCTCAATCAGCCCCAGCATTTT. Residues: CASSIEERGLNQPQHF.

By proportion, this clone is medium-sized. The V gene is TRBV2, the J gene TRBJ1-1; possibly TRBD1 for D (5 bases). The V end was cut by 6 bases, the J end by 4 bases, with 21 bases between. This CDR3 region has 16 residues. Germline V gene lookup returns CDR1 SNHLY and CDR2 FYNNEI. The CDR3 loop is CASRTGEGRGSTEAFF. In nucleotides, the CDR3 is TGTGCCAGCAGAACAGGTGAGGGGCGGGGGAGCACTGAAGCTTTCTTT.

The chain has TRBV2 and TRBJ1-1, with D perhaps TRBD1 (5 bases). This CDR3 has 12 residues. Trimming took off 5 bases at V and 8 bases at J, with 12 bases between the two ends. Germline CDR1 SNHLY, CDR2 FYNNEI. CDR3 residues: CASSRIRTEAFF. CDR3 in DNA: TGTGCCAGCAGTAGGATAAGGACAGAAGCTTTCTTT.

CDR3 region: CASSTDSLYEQYF. The DNA for the CDR3 is TGTGCCAGCAGTACGGACAGCCTCTACGAGCAGTACTTC. This chain links TRBV6-5 with TRBJ2-7, with a tentative D call TRBD1 (6 bases). This CDR3 has 13 residues. Germline V gene lookup returns CDR1 MNHEY and CDR2 SVGAGI. Trimming took 5 bases from V and 3 from J, leaving 11 bases between them.

The chain links TRBV11-2 to TRBJ2-5, with 7 bases lining up with TRBD2. CDR1 SGHAT and CDR2 FQNNGV come from the germline V gene. The CDR3 has 17 amino acids. The ends lost 5 bases at V and 4 bases at J; junction bases unmatched: 16. CDR3 residues: CASSLSVAGVRRETQYF. The DNA of the CDR3 is TGTGCCAGCAGCCTGTCGGTGGCGGGGGTTCGACGAGAGACCCAGTACTTC.

The genes are TRBV2 and TRBJ2-7, with TRBD2 matching over 7 bases. Germline V gene lookup returns CDR1 SNHLY and CDR2 FYNNEI. The trim removed 0 bases at V and 3 bases at J, leaving 2 bases unmatched. The CDR3 spans 14 residues. The CDR3 is CASSEAGTNYEQYF. The CDR3 nucleotides read TGTGCCAGCAGTGAAGCAGGGACTAACTACGAGCAGTACTTC.

J is TRBJ2-7 and V is TRBV19; 8 bases are shared with TRBD2. Germline-derived CDR1 and CDR2 are LNHDA and SQIVND (reference sequence). The CDR3 is made up of 15 amino acids. V shed 4 bases and J 4 bases; nucleotides not matched to a gene: 9. The CDR3 coding sequence is TGTGCCAGTAGTAGGACTATTAGCGGGACTTACGAGCAGTACTTC. Protein product: CASSRTISGTYEQYF.

The chain links TRBV19 to TRBJ1-2; TRBD1 aligns across 11 bases. Germline lookup yields CDR1 LNHDA and CDR2 SQIVND (reference sequence). With V trimmed by 1 base and J by 5 bases, 3 bases remained unmatched. The CDR3 covers 15 residues. The CDR3 DNA sequence: TGTGCCAGTAGTATAGCCGGGACAGGGGGTTATGGCTACACCTTC. Protein product: CASSIAGTGGYGYTF.